Below are 17 T cell receptor beta chains sequenced from a single sample in a study of CD8+CD57+ T cells in acquired aplastic anemia. TCR beta VDJ and CDR3 profiling used genomic DNA as template. Via MiXCR, TCRdb re-called the reads, giving one row per CDR3 protein. The sample lists about 270,000 distinct CDR3 sequences; 56% were seen once. Sequencing input: sorted CD4+, CD8+, or CD8+CD57+ T cells (not recorded which) from PBMCs. All receptors come from a human donor with severe aplastic anemia or a healthy control (not recorded which).

Many counts were recorded for this clonotype. This chain uses TRBV9 with TRBJ1-2; TRBD1 aligns across 8 bases. This CDR3 region has 15 residues. Germline loops: CDR1 SGDLS, CDR2 YYNGEE. Germline trimming cut 7 bases from V and 3 bases from J; bases unmatched to any gene: 11. CDR3 residues: CASRKTGQGHYGYTF. Here the CDR3 DNA reads TGTGCCAGCCGAAAGACTGGACAGGGACACTATGGCTACACCTTC. The full variable domain, with the rest looked up from reference TRBV9 and TRBJ1-2, is DSGVTQTPKHLITATGQRVTLRCSPRSGDLSVYWYQQSLDQGLQFLIQYYNGEERAKGNILERFSAQQFPDLHSELNLSSLELGDSALYFCASRKTGQGHYGYTFGSGTRLTVV.

This clonotype showed up just a few times. This chain links TRBV28 with TRBJ1-5; no clear D. This CDR3 spans 16 amino acids. CDR1 and CDR2 from the germline V gene are MDHEN and SYDVKM. V was shortened by 5 bases and J by 6 bases, with 20 bases between the two germline ends. DNA of the CDR3: TGTGCCAGCAGTCCTCGTTTGCTAAGCAGACCTCAGCCCCAGCATTTT. This gives the protein CASSPRLLSRPQPQHF.

The V and J genes are TRBV7-9 and TRBJ2-7, with a tentative D call TRBD1 (5 bases). Deletions cut 5 bases from V and 1 base from J, with 12 bases between. The germline V gene has CDR1 SEHNR and CDR2 FQNEAQ (reference sequence). The CDR3 consists of 14 residues. CDR3 sequence: CASSVQRGSYEQYF. CDR3 in DNA: TGTGCCAGCAGCGTACAAAGGGGTTCCTACGAGCAGTACTTC.

This clonotype was seen ten or more times. The chain couples TRBV20-1 to TRBJ2-3; 10 bases align to TRBD2. The CDR3 spans 15 residues. J gave up 2 bases and V 3 bases, and 5 bases lay outside the gene matches. Germline assignment: CDR1 DFQATT and CDR2 SNEGSKA (reference sequence). The DNA of the CDR3 is TGCAGTGCTAGCGTTAGCGGGGGGCACACAGATACGCAGTATTTT. Its protein product is CSASVSGGHTDTQYF.

The chain has TRBV25-1 and TRBJ1-1, with D tentatively TRBD1 (5 bases). The V gene lost 7 bases and the J gene lost 12 bases, with 15 bases spanning the gap. The CDR3 covers 11 residues. Looked up from germline, CDR1 is MGHDK and CDR2 is SYGVNS. CDR3 amino acids: CASNRWGNPFF. The CDR3 coding sequence is TGTGCCAGCAACCGATGGGGGAACCCTTTCTTT.

In DNA form, the CDR3 reads TGTGCCAGCAACACAGGGGTCCTCTACGAGCAGTACTTC. It codes for CASNTGVLYEQYF. The V and J genes are TRBV28 and TRBJ2-7, with 7 nucleotides matching TRBD1. The ends lost 7 bases at V and 3 bases at J; junction bases unmatched: 6. Germline lookup yields CDR1 MDHEN and CDR2 SYDVKM. This CDR3 region has 13 residues.

The chain links TRBV2 to TRBJ2-5; the D gene is possibly TRBD1 (5 bases). The V and J ends lost 4 bases and 4 bases respectively, with 10 bases between them. Germline assignment: CDR1 SNHLY and CDR2 FYNNEI. CDR3 length: 13 amino acids. CDR3: CASSGQSRETQYF. CDR3 in DNA: TGTGCCAGCAGTGGACAGTCTCGAGAGACCCAGTACTTC.

This clonotype was counted many times. The V and J genes are TRBV12-3 or TRBV12-4 and TRBJ2-2, with unresolved D. Trimming pared 5 bases from V and 5 bases from J, leaving 9 bases between. The CDR3 totals 13 residues. The CDR3 loop reads CASSLNPTGELFF. CDR3 sequence (DNA): TGTGCCAGCAGTCTGAACCCTACCGGGGAGCTGTTTTTT.

The chain couples TRBV20-1 to TRBJ2-1, with D perhaps matching TRBD2 (5 bases). The CDR3 is 11 amino acids. In germline, CDR1 is DFQATT, CDR2 SNEGSKA (reference sequence). Trimming pared 6 bases from V and 9 bases from J, leaving 12 bases between. The CDR3 loop reads CSATGYGEQFF. As DNA, the CDR3 is TGCAGTGCGACGGGGTATGGTGAGCAGTTCTTC.

In its sample, this clonotype was seen a few times. The V gene is TRBV18, the J gene TRBJ2-1; tentatively, D is TRBD1 or TRBD2 (5 bases each). CDR3 length: 15 amino acids. The V gene lost 8 bases and the J gene lost 3 bases, with 17 bases spanning the gap. Germline CDR1 and CDR2: KGHSH and LQKENI. The CDR3 DNA follows: TGTGCCAGCCGCGATGGGGGTTCCAGCTACAATGAGCAGTTCTTC. As protein: CASRDGGSSYNEQFF.

The V gene is TRBV2, the J gene TRBJ2-5; 15 bases agree with TRBD2. CDR3 length: 15 residues. J lost 6 bases, V lost 6 bases, and 5 bases had no gene match. Looked up from germline, CDR1 is SNHLY and CDR2 is FYNNEI. The CDR3 protein is CASSRTSGRGQTQYF. CDR3 nucleotide sequence: TGTGCCAGCAGCAGGACTAGCGGGAGGGGTCAGACCCAGTACTTC.

This clonotype was observed a few times. The genes are TRBV29-1 and TRBJ1-6, with 8 bases fitting TRBD1. The CDR3 is made up of 14 amino acids. Trimming at V came to 4 bases and at J to 9 bases, leaving 8 bases not matched to a gene. Germline assignment: CDR1 SQVTM and CDR2 ANQGSEA. The CDR3: CSVGEAGGGSPLHF. In nucleotides, the CDR3 is TGCAGCGTTGGAGAAGCAGGGGGCGGTTCACCCCTCCACTTT.

This clonotype occurred a few times. The chain uses TRBV20-1 and TRBJ1-1; D gene ambiguous. This CDR3 comprises 13 residues. The V end was cut by 3 bases, the J end by 0 bases, with 8 bases between. Germline lookup yields CDR1 DFQATT and CDR2 SNEGSKA (reference sequence). The CDR3 DNA sequence: TGCAGTGCTAGGTTTCAGATGAACACTGAAGCTTTCTTT. Translated: CSARFQMNTEAFF.

The gene calls are TRBV7-6 and TRBJ2-5, with D tentatively TRBD1 (6 bases). Deletions cut 5 bases from V and 5 bases from J, with 18 bases between. The germline CDR1 and CDR2 sequences are SGHVS and FNYEAQ. This CDR3 is built from 15 residues. The CDR3 protein is CASSPGQTPKETQYF. In DNA form, the CDR3 reads TGTGCCAGCAGCCCCGGACAGACTCCCAAGGAGACCCAGTACTTC.

The chain combines TRBV4-3 with TRBJ2-5; TRBD1 might be the D (5 bases). V lost 3 bases and J 0 bases, leaving 11 bases between the germline ends. Germline V gene lookup returns CDR1 LGHNA and CDR2 YSLEER. The CDR3 extends over 15 amino acids. The CDR3 here is CASSQDPGYQETQYF. In DNA, the CDR3 is TGCGCCAGCAGCCAGGACCCAGGGTACCAAGAGACCCAGTACTTC.

V is TRBV5-6 and J is TRBJ2-7; D may be TRBD2 (6 bases). The germline gives CDR1 SGHDT, CDR2 YYEEEE. Trimming left V 3 bases short and J 3 bases short, with 13 bases between. This CDR3 is built from 14 residues. In nucleotides, the CDR3 is TGTGCCAGCAGCTCGGCGGGGCTTGTCTACGAGCAGTACTTC. Its translation: CASSSAGLVYEQYF.

This clonotype was found many times. The chain has TRBV20-1 and TRBJ1-2, with a tentative D call TRBD1 (5 bases). This CDR3 is built from 12 residues. Germline V gene lookup returns CDR1 DFQATT and CDR2 SNEGSKA (reference sequence). Here the CDR3 DNA reads TGCAGAAGACAGAAATATAACTATGGCTACACCTTC. Translation gives CRRQKYNYGYTF.